The clone carrying this T cell receptor (beta chain) came up a few times. Its cognate antigen is unknown. Every isolated RNA sample was fully reverse transcribed, so sequencing captured expressed TCRB transcripts. The method was immunoSEQ multiplex PCR; TCRdb's version includes in-frame clones alone and lacks a portion of them. This sample yields 350,000 to 450,000 clones, of which around 14% are seen a single time; roughly 0.033% belongs to the top ten. J lost 1 base, V lost 0 bases, and 4 bases had no gene match. Germline V gene data show CDR1 as SQVTM and CDR2 as ANQGSEA. This CDR3 spans 15 amino acids. The data were taken from a study of beta chain features in type 1 diabetes. Study-wide findings and caveats: There was a moderate but significant shortening of TCRB CDR3s in all four CD4+ subsets of Type 1 diabetes patients.

The rearrangement links TRBV29-1 to TRBJ2-5, with 8 bases matching TRBD1. Source material: naive CD4+ T cells from blood. The sequence came from a man younger than 45 in good health. The CDR3 DNA reads TGCAGCGTTGAAGATTGGGGACAGGTCCAAGAGACCCAGTACTTC. Residues: CSVEDWGQVQETQYF.